This T cell receptor beta chain is from a study of blood T cell repertoires in COVID-19. Germline CDR1 and CDR2: MNHEY and SVGAGI. This CDR3 region has 16 residues. Trimming at V came to 4 bases and at J to 1 base, leaving 7 bases not matched to a gene. The table came from immunoSEQ multiplex PCR; TCRdb's copy has only in-frame clones and leaves some out. Seen here are approximately 70,000 clones, around 84% observed once, and the top ten hold over 7.5%. Sequencing used peripheral blood. The receptor was isolated from a woman at least 80 years old with acute or convalescent COVID-19. V gene TRBV6-5 combines with J gene TRBJ1-5; 7 bases are a match to TRBD1. This CDR3 is CASSSTGVRSNQPQHF. In nucleotides, the CDR3 is TGTGCCAGCAGTTCCACAGGGGTGAGGAGCAATCAGCCCCAGCATTTT.